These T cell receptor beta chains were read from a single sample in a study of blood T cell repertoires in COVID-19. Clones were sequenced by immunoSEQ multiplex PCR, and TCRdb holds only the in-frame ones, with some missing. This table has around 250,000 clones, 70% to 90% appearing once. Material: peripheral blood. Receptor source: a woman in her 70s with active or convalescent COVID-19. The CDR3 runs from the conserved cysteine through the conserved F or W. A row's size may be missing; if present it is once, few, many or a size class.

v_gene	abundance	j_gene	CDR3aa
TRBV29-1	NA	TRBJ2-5	CSVSPGQGRETQYF
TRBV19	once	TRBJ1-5	CASSPLNGRPQHF
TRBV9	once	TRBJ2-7	CASSVRTYSYEQYF
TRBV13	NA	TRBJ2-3	CASSPSRQGPDTQYF
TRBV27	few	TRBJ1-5	CASSKQGEQPQHF
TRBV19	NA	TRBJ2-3	CASTGLAGGADTQYF
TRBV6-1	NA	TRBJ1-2	CASSDSGGNYGYTF
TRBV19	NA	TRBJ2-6	CASTDFTGGTGANVLTF
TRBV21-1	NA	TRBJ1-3	CASPTGSGNTIYF
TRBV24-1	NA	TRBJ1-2	CATSDSGRGGYTF
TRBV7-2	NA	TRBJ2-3	CASSVGPSGGARDTQYF
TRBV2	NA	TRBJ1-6	CASSPVRDNSPLHF
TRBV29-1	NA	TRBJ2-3	CSVDTSGGLGTQYF
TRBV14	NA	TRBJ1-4	CASSLGRGGNEKLFF
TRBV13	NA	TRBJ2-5	CASSRQGMRETQYF
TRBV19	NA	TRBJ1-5	CASSSGAWQPQHF
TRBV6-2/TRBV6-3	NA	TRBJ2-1	CASSYLGGPGGEQFF
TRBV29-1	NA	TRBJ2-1	CSTRERGYYNEQFF
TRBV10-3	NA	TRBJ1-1	CAIRTRGDTEAFF
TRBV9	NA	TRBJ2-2	CASSIWTTSTGELFF